The present T cell receptor beta chain was sequenced within a study of shared clonotypes between healthy human individuals. Study conclusions and caveats: On the whole, naive subsets had larger estimated richness than memory subsets had.

The naive CD8 population came from CD45RO-negative cells selected for CCR7, without terminally differentiated effector memory CD45RA+ cells. The CDR3 has 13 amino acids. Trimming stripped 7 bases from V and 11 bases from J, with 17 bases between. Per germline, CDR1 MNHNS and CDR2 SASEGT. Comments on this clone: Its antigen remains unidentified.

Some clones are missing from TCRdb's copy, which holds only in-frame ones; the method was immunoSEQ multiplex PCR. The sample has about 1,800,000 clones, less than 95% seen once; the top ten hold under 1.5%. The receptor was isolated from a man younger than 35 in good health. Sequenced: naive CD8+ T cells sorted from blood. The V gene is TRBV6-1, the J gene TRBJ2-2; D may be TRBD2 (5 bases). In DNA, the CDR3 is TGTGCCAGCACCGAGCTGGGAGTACCCGAGCTGTTTTTT. Translation gives CASTELGVPELFF.